The T cell receptor (beta chain) described here comes from a study of shared clonotypes between healthy human individuals. Sequenced by immunoSEQ multiplex PCR; TCRdb stores in-frame clones only, minus some. This sample yields under 850,000 clones, of which about 92% are seen a single time; more than 20% belongs to the top ten. CD8 cells regarded as naive lacked CD45RO, were positively chosen for CCR7, and omitted terminally differentiated effector memory CD45RA+ cells. Nashville, Tennessee was home to all donors, each a Caucasian adult. Germline V gene sequence: CDR1 SGHRS, CDR2 YFSETQ. The junction had 8 bases not matched to a gene; V was cut back by 1 base and J by 4 bases. The CDR3 covers 15 residues.

The source of this sequence is a man aged 25-40 years in good health. The V call is TRBV5-1, the J call TRBJ2-7; 7 bases align to TRBD2. Sequencing input: naive CD8+ T cells sorted from blood. The CDR3 DNA reads TGCGCCAGCAGCTTGAGGGCGGGAGAGGGGTACGAGCAGTACTTC. Translated, it gives CASSLRAGEGYEQYF.